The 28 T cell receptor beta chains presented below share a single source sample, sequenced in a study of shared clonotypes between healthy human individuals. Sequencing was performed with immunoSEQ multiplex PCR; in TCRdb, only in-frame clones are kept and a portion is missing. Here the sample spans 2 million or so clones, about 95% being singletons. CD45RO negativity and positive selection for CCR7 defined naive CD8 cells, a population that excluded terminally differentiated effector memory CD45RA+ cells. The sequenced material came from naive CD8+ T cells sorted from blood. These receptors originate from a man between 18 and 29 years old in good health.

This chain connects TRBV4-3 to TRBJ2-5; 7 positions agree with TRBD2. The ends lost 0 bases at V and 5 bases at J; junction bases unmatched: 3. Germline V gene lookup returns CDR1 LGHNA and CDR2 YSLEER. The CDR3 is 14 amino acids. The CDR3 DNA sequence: TGCGCCAGCAGCCAAGATATCGGGGGGGAGACCCAGTACTTC. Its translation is CASSQDIGGETQYF.

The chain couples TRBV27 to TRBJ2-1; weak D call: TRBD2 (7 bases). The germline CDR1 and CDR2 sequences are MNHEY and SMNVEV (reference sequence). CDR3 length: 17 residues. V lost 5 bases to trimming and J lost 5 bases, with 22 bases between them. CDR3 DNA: TGTGCCAGCAGTCCTCGTTGGGGGCGGGAGAGAGACAATGAGCAGTTCTTC. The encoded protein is CASSPRWGRERDNEQFF.

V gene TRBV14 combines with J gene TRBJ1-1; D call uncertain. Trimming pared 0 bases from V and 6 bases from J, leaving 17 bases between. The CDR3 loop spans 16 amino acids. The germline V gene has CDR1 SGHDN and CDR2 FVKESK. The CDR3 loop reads CASSQDLAREGAEAFF. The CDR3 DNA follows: TGTGCCAGCAGCCAAGATCTCGCTCGGGAAGGCGCTGAAGCTTTCTTT.

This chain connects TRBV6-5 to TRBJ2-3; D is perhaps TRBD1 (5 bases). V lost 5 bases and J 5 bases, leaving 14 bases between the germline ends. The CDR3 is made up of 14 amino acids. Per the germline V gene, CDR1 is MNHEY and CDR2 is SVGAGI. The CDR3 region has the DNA TGTGCCAGCAGTCCGGCAGGGTTTGTAGATACGCAGTATTTT. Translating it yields CASSPAGFVDTQYF.

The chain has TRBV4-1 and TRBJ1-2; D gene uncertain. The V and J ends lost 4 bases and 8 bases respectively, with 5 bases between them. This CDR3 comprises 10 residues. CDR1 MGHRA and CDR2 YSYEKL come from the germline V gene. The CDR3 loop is CASSLDGYTF. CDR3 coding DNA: TGCGCCAGCAGCCTGGACGGCTACACCTTC.

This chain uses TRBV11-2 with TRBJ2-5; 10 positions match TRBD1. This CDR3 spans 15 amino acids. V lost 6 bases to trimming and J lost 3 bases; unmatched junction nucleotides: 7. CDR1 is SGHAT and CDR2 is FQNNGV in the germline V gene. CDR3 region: CASSQGQGVEETQYF. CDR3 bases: TGTGCCAGCAGTCAAGGACAGGGGGTGGAAGAGACCCAGTACTTC.

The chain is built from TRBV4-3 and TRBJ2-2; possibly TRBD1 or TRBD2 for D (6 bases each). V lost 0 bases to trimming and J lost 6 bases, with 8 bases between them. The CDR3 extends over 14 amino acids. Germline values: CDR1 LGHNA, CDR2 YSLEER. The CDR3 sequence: CASSQDGGPGELFF. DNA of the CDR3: TGCGCCAGCAGCCAAGACGGGGGCCCCGGGGAGCTGTTTTTT.

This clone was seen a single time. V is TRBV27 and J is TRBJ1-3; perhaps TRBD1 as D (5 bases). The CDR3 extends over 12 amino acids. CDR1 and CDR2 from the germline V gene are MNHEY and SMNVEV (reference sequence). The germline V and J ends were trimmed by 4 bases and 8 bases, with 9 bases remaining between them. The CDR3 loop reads CASSSLGDTIYF. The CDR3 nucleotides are TGTGCCAGCAGTTCCTTGGGGGACACCATATATTTT.

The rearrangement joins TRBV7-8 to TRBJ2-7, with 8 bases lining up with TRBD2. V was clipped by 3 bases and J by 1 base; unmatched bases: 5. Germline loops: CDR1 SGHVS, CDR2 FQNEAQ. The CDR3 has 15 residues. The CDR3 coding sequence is TGTGCCAGCAGCTTGGGACTAGACCTTTCCTACGAGCAGTACTTC. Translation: CASSLGLDLSYEQYF.

CDR3 nucleotide sequence: TGTGCCACAGAAGCAGGGGGGGACGAGCAGTACTTC. Its translation is CATEAGGDEQYF. This chain joins TRBV2 and TRBJ2-7, with D perhaps matching TRBD1 or TRBD2 (7 bases each). This CDR3 comprises 12 residues. CDR1 and CDR2 from the germline V gene are SNHLY and FYNNEI. The V end was cut by 10 bases, the J end by 5 bases, with 15 bases between.

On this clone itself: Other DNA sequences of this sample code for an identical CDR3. For the CDR3, the DNA is TGTGCCAGCAGTTGGGGACAGGGAAACACTGAAGCTTTCTTT. Translation gives CASSWGQGNTEAFF. V gene TRBV6-5 combines with J gene TRBJ1-1; the match to TRBD1 covers 9 bases. The trim removed 4 bases at V and 2 bases at J, leaving 2 bases unmatched. The CDR3 is made up of 14 amino acids. Germline CDR1 and CDR2: MNHEY and SVGAGI.

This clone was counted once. The CDR3 reads CATQYGYNEQFF. The CDR3 DNA follows: TGTGCCACCCAGTATGGGTACAATGAGCAGTTCTTC. V gene TRBV19 combines with J gene TRBJ2-1, with no clear D. The V gene's germline CDR1 is LNHDA and CDR2 SQIVND (reference sequence). The CDR3 totals 12 residues. The V end lost 10 bases, the J end lost 4 bases, and 11 bases lay between the germline ends.

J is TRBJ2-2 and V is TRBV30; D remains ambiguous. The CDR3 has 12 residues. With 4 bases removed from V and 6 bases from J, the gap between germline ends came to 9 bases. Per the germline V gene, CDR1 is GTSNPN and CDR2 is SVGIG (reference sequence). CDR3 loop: CAWNIAPGELFF. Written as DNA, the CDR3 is TGTGCCTGGAATATAGCTCCCGGGGAGCTGTTTTTT.

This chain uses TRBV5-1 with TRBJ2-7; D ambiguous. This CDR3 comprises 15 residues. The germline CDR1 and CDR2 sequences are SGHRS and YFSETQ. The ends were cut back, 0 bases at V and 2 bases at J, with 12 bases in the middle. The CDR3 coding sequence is TGCGCCAGCAGCTTGGGGCCCAGCCCACCCTACGAGCAGTACTTC. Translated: CASSLGPSPPYEQYF.

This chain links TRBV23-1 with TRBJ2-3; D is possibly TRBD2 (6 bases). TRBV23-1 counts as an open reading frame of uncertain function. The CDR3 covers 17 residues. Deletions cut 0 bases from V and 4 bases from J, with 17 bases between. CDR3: CASSQSRDSLVPDTQYF. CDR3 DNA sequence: TGCGCCAGCAGTCAATCTAGGGACTCATTAGTCCCAGATACGCAGTATTTT.

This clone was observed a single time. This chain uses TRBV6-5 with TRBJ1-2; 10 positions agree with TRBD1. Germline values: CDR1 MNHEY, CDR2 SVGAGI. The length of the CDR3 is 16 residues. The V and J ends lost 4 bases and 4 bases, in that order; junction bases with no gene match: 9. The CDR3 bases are TGTGCCAGCAGTTTGACCGGGACAGGGGCCCTCTATGGCTACACCTTC. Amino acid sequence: CASSLTGTGALYGYTF.

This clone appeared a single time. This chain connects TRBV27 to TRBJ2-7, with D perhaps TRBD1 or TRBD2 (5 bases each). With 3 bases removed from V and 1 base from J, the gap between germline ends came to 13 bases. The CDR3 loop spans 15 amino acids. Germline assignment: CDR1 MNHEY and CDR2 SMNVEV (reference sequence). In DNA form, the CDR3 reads TGTGCCAGCAGTTTGTCCGGGGCTCGGTCCTACGAGCAGTACTTC. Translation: CASSLSGARSYEQYF.

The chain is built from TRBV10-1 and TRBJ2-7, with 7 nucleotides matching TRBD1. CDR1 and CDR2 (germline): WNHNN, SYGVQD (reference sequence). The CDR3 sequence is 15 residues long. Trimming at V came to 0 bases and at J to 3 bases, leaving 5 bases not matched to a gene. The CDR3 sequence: CASSESRDSFYEQYF. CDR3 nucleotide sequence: TGCGCCAGCAGTGAGTCCCGGGACAGTTTCTACGAGCAGTACTTC.

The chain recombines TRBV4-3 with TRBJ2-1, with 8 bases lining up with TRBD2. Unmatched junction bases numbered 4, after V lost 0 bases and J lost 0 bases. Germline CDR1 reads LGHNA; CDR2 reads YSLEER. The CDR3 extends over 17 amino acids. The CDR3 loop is CASSQEIAGNSYNEQFF. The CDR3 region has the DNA TGCGCCAGCAGCCAAGAAATAGCGGGAAACTCCTACAATGAGCAGTTCTTC.

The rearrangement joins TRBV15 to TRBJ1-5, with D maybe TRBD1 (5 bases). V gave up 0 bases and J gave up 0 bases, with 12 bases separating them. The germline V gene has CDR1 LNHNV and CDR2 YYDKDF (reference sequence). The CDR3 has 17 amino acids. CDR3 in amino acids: CATSRDGGKYSNQPQHF. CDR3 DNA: TGTGCCACCAGCAGAGATGGGGGGAAGTATAGCAATCAGCCCCAGCATTTT.

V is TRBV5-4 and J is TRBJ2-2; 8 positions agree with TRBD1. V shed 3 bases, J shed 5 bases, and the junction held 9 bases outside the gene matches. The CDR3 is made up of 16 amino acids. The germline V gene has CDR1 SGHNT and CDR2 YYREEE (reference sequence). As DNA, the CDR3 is TGTGCCAGCAGCTCGCCGGACAGGGTGGGAACCGGGGAGCTGTTTTTT. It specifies CASSSPDRVGTGELFF.

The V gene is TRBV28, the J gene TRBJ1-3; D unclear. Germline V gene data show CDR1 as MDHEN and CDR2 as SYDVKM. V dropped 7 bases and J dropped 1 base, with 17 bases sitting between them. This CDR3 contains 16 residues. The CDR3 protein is CASTPTEVWSGNTIYF. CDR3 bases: TGTGCCAGCACCCCCACGGAGGTCTGGTCTGGAAACACCATATATTTT.

The CDR3 spells CASSLFGGGETQYF. The CDR3 DNA follows: TGTGCCAGCAGCTTGTTCGGGGGGGGTGAGACCCAGTACTTC. The J gene is TRBJ2-5, the V gene TRBV5-4, with 8 positions matching TRBD2. J was trimmed by 5 bases and V by 1 base; bases with no gene match: 4. The germline V gene has CDR1 SGHNT and CDR2 YYREEE (reference sequence). CDR3 size: 14 residues.

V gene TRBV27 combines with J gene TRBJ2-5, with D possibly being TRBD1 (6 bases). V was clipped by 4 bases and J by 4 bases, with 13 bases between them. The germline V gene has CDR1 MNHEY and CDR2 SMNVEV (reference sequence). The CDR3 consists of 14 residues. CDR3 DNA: TGTGCCAGCAGTTGGGCAGGGGCGGGAGAGACCCAGTACTTC. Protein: CASSWAGAGETQYF.

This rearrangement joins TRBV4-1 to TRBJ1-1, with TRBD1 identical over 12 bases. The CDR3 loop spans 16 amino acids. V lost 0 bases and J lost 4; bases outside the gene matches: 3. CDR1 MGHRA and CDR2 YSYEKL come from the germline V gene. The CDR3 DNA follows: TGCGCCAGCAGCCAAGAGGGACAGGGGGCGTTCACTGAAGCTTTCTTT. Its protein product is CASSQEGQGAFTEAFF.

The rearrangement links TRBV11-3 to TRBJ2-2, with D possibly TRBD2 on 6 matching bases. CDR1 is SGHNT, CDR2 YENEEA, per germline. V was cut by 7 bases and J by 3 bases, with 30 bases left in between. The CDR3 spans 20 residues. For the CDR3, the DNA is TGTGCCAGCACGACGGGTGATTTGGCGGGGCCGCGGTGGGACACCGGGGAGCTGTTTTTT. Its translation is CASTTGDLAGPRWDTGELFF.

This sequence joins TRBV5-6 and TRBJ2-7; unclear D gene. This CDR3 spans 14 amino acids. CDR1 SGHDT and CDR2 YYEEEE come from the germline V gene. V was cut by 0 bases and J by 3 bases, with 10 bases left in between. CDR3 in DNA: TGTGCCAGCAGCTTGGCAATACAACACTACGAGCAGTACTTC. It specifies CASSLAIQHYEQYF.

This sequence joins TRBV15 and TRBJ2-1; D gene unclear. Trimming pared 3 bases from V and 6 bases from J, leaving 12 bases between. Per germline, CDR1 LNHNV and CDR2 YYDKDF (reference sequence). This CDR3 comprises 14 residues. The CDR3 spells CATSSRHGRNEQFF. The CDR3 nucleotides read TGTGCCACCAGCAGCCGGCATGGGCGCAATGAGCAGTTCTTC.